This is a list of T cell receptor beta chains from one sample in a study of T-cell reconstitution after alpha-beta-depleted transplantation in children. Each CDR3 protein gets one entry after TCRdb re-called the PCR reads with MiXCR. The top ten clones hold about 2.6% of a sample with 200,000 to 300,000 distinct CDR3 sequences, approximately 12% of them seen once. The source was PBMCs from the stem cell graft donor, collected from the stem cell graft. The origin of the receptors is a human donor who donated a stem cell graft to a child with acute lymphoblastic leukemia. Each CDR3 is given with its conserved first and last residue. A D gene is named only where the DNA matches it firmly. A clone size is listed for some rows: how often the clone was seen (once, few, many), or a class if it is expanded.

clone_size: many
d_call: NA
j_call: TRBJ1-3
v_call: TRBV15
cdr3_aa: CATSRESWAGNTIYF
cdr3_nt: TGTGCCACCAGCAGAGAGAGCTGGGCTGGAAACACCATATATTTT

clone_size: NA
d_call: TRBD2
j_call: TRBJ2-1
v_call: TRBV20-1
cdr3_aa: CSAPKPRAGNNEQFF
cdr3_nt: TGCAGTGCTCCTAAACCCCGAGCGGGGAACAATGAGCAGTTCTTC

clone_size: many
d_call: NA
j_call: TRBJ1-4
v_call: TRBV7-2
cdr3_aa: CASSFGGALANEKLFF
cdr3_nt: TGTGCCAGCAGCTTTGGGGGGGCGTTAGCTAATGAAAAACTGTTTTTT

clone_size: many
d_call: NA
j_call: TRBJ1-5
v_call: TRBV15
cdr3_aa: CATSRDPWQSNQPQHF
cdr3_nt: TGTGCCACCAGCAGAGATCCGTGGCAATCCAATCAGCCCCAGCATTTT

clone_size: many
d_call: NA
j_call: TRBJ2-7
v_call: TRBV6-2/TRBV6-3
cdr3_aa: CASSYRAGPLGWSYEQYF
cdr3_nt: TGTGCCAGCAGTTATCGGGCAGGGCCTCTTGGGTGGTCCTACGAGCAGTACTTC

clone_size: many
d_call: TRBD1
j_call: TRBJ1-4
v_call: TRBV30
cdr3_aa: CAWTAWGQGKEKLFF
cdr3_nt: TGTGCCTGGACGGCGTGGGGACAGGGAAAAGAAAAACTGTTTTTT

clone_size: many
d_call: TRBD2
j_call: TRBJ2-5
v_call: TRBV5-1
cdr3_aa: CASSSAGVQETQYF
cdr3_nt: TGCGCCAGCAGTTCGGCGGGGGTTCAAGAGACCCAGTACTTC

clone_size: many
d_call: NA
j_call: TRBJ2-3
v_call: TRBV5-5
cdr3_aa: CASSFQGGTDTQYF
cdr3_nt: TGTGCCAGCAGCTTCCAGGGAGGCACAGATACGCAGTATTTT

clone_size: few
d_call: NA
j_call: TRBJ2-3
v_call: TRBV28
cdr3_aa: CASSLTEDPTDTQYF
cdr3_nt: TGTGCCAGCAGTTTGACCGAGGACCCGACGGATACGCAGTATTTT

clone_size: many
d_call: NA
j_call: TRBJ2-1
v_call: TRBV7-2
cdr3_aa: CASSLRRALYNEQFF
cdr3_nt: TGTGCCAGCAGCCTCCGAAGGGCCCTCTACAATGAGCAGTTCTTC

clone_size: many
d_call: NA
j_call: TRBJ2-2
v_call: TRBV28
cdr3_aa: CASSPDRTGELFF
cdr3_nt: TGTGCCAGCAGCCCGGACAGAACCGGGGAGCTGTTTTTT

clone_size: many
d_call: TRBD2
j_call: TRBJ2-5
v_call: TRBV27
cdr3_aa: CASSLSRVAGGQETQYF
cdr3_nt: TGTGCCAGCAGTTTATCCCGAGTAGCGGGGGGCCAAGAGACCCAGTACTTC

clone_size: many
d_call: NA
j_call: TRBJ1-6
v_call: TRBV11-2
cdr3_aa: CASSLDGGSRYNSPLHF
cdr3_nt: TGTGCCAGCAGCTTAGATGGGGGGAGTCGGTATAATTCACCCCTCCACTTT

clone_size: few
d_call: NA
j_call: TRBJ2-6
v_call: TRBV28
cdr3_aa: CASSSLGGGANVLTF
cdr3_nt: TGTGCCAGCAGTTCCCTGGGGGGAGGGGCCAACGTCCTGACTTTC

clone_size: many
d_call: TRBD1
j_call: TRBJ2-5
v_call: TRBV6-1
cdr3_aa: CASGKPGQGIMAQYF
cdr3_nt: TGTGCCAGCGGGAAGCCGGGACAGGGTATAATGGCCCAGTACTTC

clone_size: many
d_call: TRBD1
j_call: TRBJ2-7
v_call: TRBV12-3/TRBV12-4
cdr3_aa: CASTKRGHLGEQYF
cdr3_nt: TGTGCCAGCACCAAGAGGGGGCATTTGGGCGAGCAGTACTTC

clone_size: few
d_call: NA
j_call: TRBJ2-7
v_call: TRBV9
cdr3_aa: CASSPSNTGIGVYF
cdr3_nt: TGTGCCAGCAGCCCAAGTAACACAGGGATTGGGGTGTACTTC

clone_size: many
d_call: NA
j_call: TRBJ2-2
v_call: TRBV29-1
cdr3_aa: CSVVLDTGELFF
cdr3_nt: TGCAGCGTTGTGTTGGACACCGGGGAGCTGTTTTTT

clone_size: NA
d_call: TRBD2
j_call: TRBJ2-1
v_call: TRBV4-2
cdr3_aa: CASRLFGGGALNEQFF
cdr3_nt: TGTGCCAGCAGGCTTTTTGGCGGGGGGGCGTTAAATGAGCAGTTCTTC

clone_size: few
d_call: NA
j_call: TRBJ2-1
v_call: TRBV10-3
cdr3_aa: CAISEPPNNEQFF
cdr3_nt: TGTGCCATCAGTGAACCCCCTAACAATGAGCAGTTCTTC

clone_size: NA
d_call: NA
j_call: TRBJ2-5
v_call: TRBV6-1
cdr3_aa: CASRSRDTPQETQYF
cdr3_nt: TGTGCCAGCAGGAGTAGGGACACCCCACAAGAGACCCAGTACTTC

clone_size: many
d_call: NA
j_call: TRBJ2-1
v_call: TRBV20-1
cdr3_aa: CSARLYHGVIEQFF
cdr3_nt: TGCAGTGCTAGATTGTATCACGGGGTCATAGAGCAGTTCTTC

clone_size: many
d_call: NA
j_call: TRBJ2-7
v_call: TRBV20-1
cdr3_aa: CSARPRGTYEQYF
cdr3_nt: TGCAGTGCTAGACCCAGGGGGACTTACGAGCAGTACTTC

clone_size: few
d_call: TRBD1
j_call: TRBJ1-5
v_call: TRBV19
cdr3_aa: CASSIYDGDRGRTPQHF
cdr3_nt: TGTGCCAGTAGTATCTACGACGGGGACAGGGGCCGAACGCCCCAGCATTTT

clone_size: many
d_call: NA
j_call: TRBJ2-5
v_call: TRBV20-1
cdr3_aa: CSARILGETQYF
cdr3_nt: TGCAGTGCCAGAATACTCGGGGAGACCCAGTACTTC

clone_size: many
d_call: NA
j_call: TRBJ1-1
v_call: TRBV11-2
cdr3_aa: CASSLVYDSRDTEAFF
cdr3_nt: TGTGCCAGCAGCTTAGTGTACGACAGTCGAGACACTGAAGCTTTCTTT

clone_size: many
d_call: NA
j_call: TRBJ2-1
v_call: TRBV11-2
cdr3_aa: CASSPAGSGYNEQFF
cdr3_nt: TGTGCCAGCAGCCCGGCGGGGTCAGGCTACAATGAGCAGTTCTTC

clone_size: NA
d_call: NA
j_call: TRBJ2-7
v_call: TRBV7-2
cdr3_aa: CASSPPGLPGNEQYF
cdr3_nt: TGTGCCAGCAGCCCGCCCGGGCTCCCGGGCAACGAGCAGTACTTC

clone_size: many
d_call: TRBD2
j_call: TRBJ2-3
v_call: TRBV28
cdr3_aa: CASSTAGGGTDTQYF
cdr3_nt: TGTGCCAGCAGCACAGCGGGGGGCGGCACAGATACGCAGTATTTT

clone_size: many
d_call: NA
j_call: TRBJ2-1
v_call: TRBV12-3/TRBV12-4
cdr3_aa: CASRDGNSYNEQFF
cdr3_nt: TGTGCCAGCAGGGACGGCAACTCCTACAATGAGCAGTTCTTC

clone_size: NA
d_call: TRBD2
j_call: TRBJ2-7
v_call: TRBV20-1
cdr3_aa: CCATNFLVSGRFYEQYF
cdr3_nt: TGCTGTGCCACGAACTTTTTGGTTAGCGGGCGATTCTACGAGCAGTACTTC

clone_size: few
d_call: TRBD2
j_call: TRBJ2-3
v_call: TRBV27
cdr3_aa: CASSSGTSGIIQDTQYF
cdr3_nt: TGTGCCAGCAGTTCTGGGACTAGCGGGATCATCCAAGATACGCAGTATTTT

clone_size: many
d_call: NA
j_call: TRBJ2-5
v_call: TRBV10-2
cdr3_aa: CASGNPENYGTQYF
cdr3_nt: TGCGCCAGCGGGAACCCTGAAAATTACGGGACCCAGTACTTC

clone_size: NA
d_call: NA
j_call: TRBJ2-2
v_call: TRBV20-1
cdr3_aa: CSARGPPSVGERAGELFF
cdr3_nt: TGCAGTGCTAGAGGTCCCCCTTCGGTGGGGGAGCGGGCCGGGGAGCTGTTTTTT

clone_size: many
d_call: TRBD1
j_call: TRBJ1-1
v_call: TRBV28
cdr3_aa: CASSLIRGLAEAFF
cdr3_nt: TGTGCCAGCAGTTTAATCAGGGGGCTGGCTGAAGCTTTCTTT

clone_size: many
d_call: TRBD2
j_call: TRBJ2-7
v_call: TRBV28
cdr3_aa: CASRLAGDSYEQYF
cdr3_nt: TGTGCCAGCAGGCTAGCGGGAGACTCCTACGAGCAGTACTTC

clone_size: NA
d_call: NA
j_call: TRBJ2-7
v_call: TRBV28
cdr3_aa: CASSANRVAYRGYEQYF
cdr3_nt: TGTGCCAGCAGCGCCAACAGGGTAGCTTACCGGGGCTACGAGCAGTACTTC

clone_size: many
d_call: TRBD1
j_call: TRBJ2-6
v_call: TRBV12-3/TRBV12-4
cdr3_aa: CASSLRGRGANVLTF
cdr3_nt: TGTGCCAGCAGTCTCAGGGGGCGTGGGGCCAACGTCCTGACTTTC

clone_size: many
d_call: TRBD1
j_call: TRBJ2-5
v_call: TRBV27
cdr3_aa: CASRGQGPETQYF
cdr3_nt: TGTGCCAGCAGAGGACAGGGCCCAGAGACCCAGTACTTC

clone_size: many
d_call: NA
j_call: TRBJ2-4
v_call: TRBV12-3/TRBV12-4
cdr3_aa: CASGEGGIQYF
cdr3_nt: TGTGCCAGCGGGGAGGGGGGCATTCAGTACTTC

clone_size: many
d_call: TRBD1
j_call: TRBJ2-2
v_call: TRBV11-2
cdr3_aa: CASSLLISNRGVDTGELFF
cdr3_nt: TGTGCCAGCAGCCTACTTATCAGTAACAGGGGGGTGGACACCGGGGAGCTGTTTTTT

clone_size: many
d_call: NA
j_call: TRBJ2-1
v_call: TRBV27
cdr3_aa: CASSSPGGGHYNEQFF
cdr3_nt: TGTGCCAGCAGTTCCCCGGGGGGCGGACACTACAATGAGCAGTTCTTC

clone_size: many
d_call: NA
j_call: TRBJ2-1
v_call: TRBV10-3
cdr3_aa: CAIRDPIGESRSYNEQFF
cdr3_nt: TGTGCCATCAGAGATCCTATCGGAGAGTCTAGATCCTACAATGAGCAGTTCTTC

clone_size: many
d_call: NA
j_call: TRBJ2-1
v_call: TRBV29-1
cdr3_aa: CSVGRDVGDNEQFF
cdr3_nt: TGCAGCGTTGGTCGAGACGTCGGTGACAATGAGCAGTTCTTC

clone_size: many
d_call: NA
j_call: TRBJ1-2
v_call: TRBV29-1
cdr3_aa: CSASDGYGYTF
cdr3_nt: TGCAGCGCTTCGGACGGCTATGGCTACACCTTC

clone_size: few
d_call: NA
j_call: TRBJ2-7
v_call: TRBV5-4
cdr3_aa: CASSLGRGDEQYF
cdr3_nt: TGTGCCAGCAGCTTGGGAAGGGGAGACGAGCAGTACTTC

clone_size: many
d_call: NA
j_call: TRBJ1-6
v_call: TRBV7-9
cdr3_aa: CASTWGGVNSPLHF
cdr3_nt: TGTGCCAGCACCTGGGGGGGAGTGAATTCACCCCTCCACTTT

clone_size: many
d_call: NA
j_call: TRBJ1-5
v_call: TRBV5-5
cdr3_aa: CASSLDSYSNQPQHF
cdr3_nt: TGTGCCAGCAGCTTGGACAGTTATAGCAATCAGCCCCAGCATTTT